Following are 28 T cell receptor beta chains from one sample sequenced in a study of T-cell memory formation after mild COVID-19. TCRdb re-derived calls from the 5' RACE reads in MiXCR, one entry per CDR3 protein. This sample yields a few hundred thousand distinct CDR3 sequences, of which about an eighth are seen a single time; about 22% belongs to the top ten. Sequenced material: PBMCs or a T cell subset sorted from them (not recorded which). These receptors all stem from a man between 18 and 29 years old who had mild COVID-19 (a few samples of this study predate the infection). Cell type and time point are not known.

This chain connects TRBV29-1 to TRBJ1-2; 10 nucleotides match TRBD1. Germline loops: CDR1 SQVTM, CDR2 ANQGSEA. Losses at the gene ends were 0 bases for V and 7 bases for J; bases not matched to a gene: 5. This CDR3 contains 14 residues. The CDR3 protein is CSVEESTGGRGYTF. Written as DNA, the CDR3 is TGCAGCGTTGAAGAGTCGACAGGGGGCCGTGGCTACACCTTC.

This clonotype was counted between two and nine times. The V call is TRBV7-9, the J call TRBJ2-7; 7 bases line up with TRBD1. The CDR3 is 14 amino acids. The junction had 6 bases not matched to a gene; V was cut back by 5 bases and J by 2 bases. Germline CDR1 is SEHNR and CDR2 is FQNEAQ (reference sequence). The CDR3 is CASSPTGPTYEQYF. CDR3 DNA: TGTGCCAGCAGCCCGACAGGGCCGACCTACGAGCAGTACTTC.

This clonotype has only a few counts. The J gene is TRBJ1-3, the V gene TRBV10-3; possibly TRBD1 for D (5 bases). Germline CDR1 reads ENHRY; CDR2 reads SYGVKD. V was clipped by 5 bases and J by 4 bases, with 15 bases between them. The CDR3 is 15 amino acids. CDR3: CAISPLGTSGNTIYF. CDR3 coding DNA: TGTGCCATCAGTCCCCTGGGGACTTCAGGAAACACCATATATTTT.

J is TRBJ2-7 and V is TRBV19, with 9 bases aligning to TRBD1. The germline CDR1 and CDR2 sequences are LNHDA and SQIVND (reference sequence). The CDR3 totals 16 residues. V lost 5 bases, J lost 0 bases, and 8 bases stayed unmatched. The CDR3 nucleotides are TGTGCCAGTAGTTTCTCGGGGACAGGGAGCTCCTACGAGCAGTACTTC. It encodes CASSFSGTGSSYEQYF.

The rearrangement uses TRBV6-5 and TRBJ2-5; a weak D match, TRBD1 (5 bases). CDR1 is MNHEY and CDR2 is SVGAGI in the germline V gene. Trimming shortened V by 5 bases and J by 5 bases, and 12 bases separated the two germline ends. CDR3 length: 13 amino acids. For the CDR3, the DNA is TGTGCCAGCAGTCAGACCCCAGGGGAGACCCAGTACTTC. Residues: CASSQTPGETQYF.

At least ten counts were recorded for this clonotype. This sequence joins TRBV7-2 and TRBJ2-1, with TRBD2 matching over 7 bases. Germline loops: CDR1 SGHTA, CDR2 FQGNSA. This CDR3 comprises 12 residues. V shed 5 bases, J shed 10 bases, and the junction held 5 bases outside the gene matches. The chain's CDR3 is CASSPGGWEQFF. As DNA, the CDR3 is TGTGCCAGCAGCCCGGGGGGTTGGGAGCAGTTCTTC.

The chain combines TRBV14 with TRBJ2-5, with 8 bases matching TRBD1. Per germline, CDR1 SGHDN and CDR2 FVKESK. CDR3 length: 16 amino acids. J was trimmed by 7 bases and V by 3 bases; bases with no gene match: 13. Here the CDR3 reads CASSHLPGQALGTQYF. CDR3 nucleotides: TGTGCCAGCAGCCACTTGCCGGGACAGGCACTGGGGACCCAGTACTTC.

The genes are TRBV10-3 and TRBJ1-1; no definite D call. From germline, CDR1 is ENHRY and CDR2 SYGVKD. V lost 5 bases and J 3 bases, leaving 19 bases between the germline ends. The CDR3 covers 16 residues. The CDR3 region has the DNA TGTGCCATCAGTTCCGACGCCGGGGTTAGGTACACTGAAGCTTTCTTT. It codes for CAISSDAGVRYTEAFF.

This clonotype has just a few counts. The V and J genes are TRBV6-2 or TRBV6-3 and TRBJ2-3; a weak D match, TRBD1 (6 bases). Germline loops: CDR1 MNHEY, CDR2 SVGEGT. The V gene lost 7 bases and the J gene lost 2 bases, with 10 bases spanning the gap. The CDR3 spans 13 residues. The CDR3 spells CASTRTDTDTQYF. CDR3 in DNA: TGTGCCAGCACCCGGACAGACACAGATACGCAGTATTTT.

CDR3 amino acids: CASSPQGTGTGNSPLHF. The DNA of the CDR3 is TGTGCCAGCTCACCACAAGGAACCGGGACAGGAAATTCACCCCTCCACTTT. The rearrangement joins TRBV18 to TRBJ1-6, with TRBD1 identical over 8 bases. V lost 1 base and J lost 7; bases outside the gene matches: 9. In germline, CDR1 is KGHSH, CDR2 LQKENI. The CDR3 is made up of 17 amino acids.

This clonotype appeared a few times. The chain links TRBV7-2 to TRBJ1-1; D possibly corresponds to TRBD1 (6 bases). Trimming left V 7 bases short and J 1 base short, with 19 bases between. Germline values: CDR1 SGHTA, CDR2 FQGNSA. This CDR3 region has 16 residues. The CDR3 here is CASTHKSRGPNTEAFF. The CDR3 DNA reads TGTGCCAGCACCCATAAAAGCCGGGGGCCGAACACTGAAGCTTTCTTT.

This chain connects TRBV29-1 to TRBJ1-2; D is perhaps TRBD1 (5 bases). Germline V gene sequence: CDR1 SQVTM, CDR2 ANQGSEA. V lost 4 bases to trimming and J lost 3 bases, with 6 bases between them. CDR3 length: 11 residues. CDR3: CSVGGYYGYTF. CDR3 nucleotides: TGCAGCGTTGGGGGGTACTATGGCTACACCTTC. The entire variable domain, with the rest obtained from reference TRBV29-1 and TRBJ1-2, is as follows: SAVISQKPSRDICQRGTSLTIQCQVDSQVTMMFWYRQQPGQSLTLIATANQGSEATYESGFVIDKFPISRPNLTFSTLTVSNMSPEDSSIYLCSVGGYYGYTFGSGTRLTVV.

This clonotype was counted between two and nine times. The V call is TRBV7-8, the J call TRBJ2-2; D possibly corresponds to TRBD2 (6 bases). Trimming took 5 bases from V and 2 from J, leaving 21 bases between them. CDR1 and CDR2 (germline): SGHVS, FQNEAQ. The CDR3 is made up of 18 amino acids. DNA for the CDR3: TGTGCCAGCAGCACACCCCGGATAGCGGCGCTTAACACCGGGGAGCTGTTTTTT. This encodes CASSTPRIAALNTGELFF.

This clonotype was counted many times. This chain links TRBV5-1 with TRBJ2-5; tentatively, D is TRBD2 (5 bases). Germline V lookup: CDR1 SGHRS, CDR2 YFSETQ. This CDR3 comprises 15 residues. Between the trimmed V and J ends, which lost 4 bases and 1 base, there was a span of 14 bases. The CDR3 sequence: CASSRREGGQETQYF. The DNA for the CDR3 is TGCGCCAGCAGCCGAAGGGAAGGAGGCCAAGAGACCCAGTACTTC.

This clonotype has a count of ten or more. The chain employs TRBV4-3 and TRBJ2-1, with 9 bases that match TRBD2. The CDR3 is made up of 15 amino acids. Germline assignment: CDR1 LGHNA and CDR2 YSLEER. V was clipped by 3 bases and J by 2 bases; unmatched bases: 2. CDR3: CASSQAGGPYNEQFF. In nucleotides, the CDR3 is TGCGCCAGCAGCCAGGCGGGGGGGCCCTACAATGAGCAGTTCTTC.

This clonotype was detected a few times. The chain joins TRBV4-2 to TRBJ1-5; D not resolved. V lost 0 bases, J lost 4 bases, and 10 bases lay in between. Germline CDR1 LGHNA, CDR2 YNFKEQ. There are 15 residues in the CDR3. This chain's CDR3 is CASSQDGRTNQPQHF. The DNA of the CDR3 is TGTGCCAGCAGCCAAGACGGCAGGACGAATCAGCCCCAGCATTTT.

CDR3 loop: CASADRGKTEAFF. CDR3 sequence (DNA): TGTGCCAGCGCCGACAGGGGGAAAACTGAAGCTTTCTTT. This chain links TRBV27 with TRBJ1-1; the match to TRBD1 covers 9 bases. The CDR3 is 13 residues long. J was trimmed by 5 bases and V by 8 bases; bases with no gene match: 6. Germline V lookup: CDR1 MNHEY, CDR2 SMNVEV (reference sequence).

The chain employs TRBV15 and TRBJ2-1, with 10 bases identical to TRBD1. The CDR3 is 14 residues long. The V gene end was trimmed by 6 bases and the J gene end by 7 bases; junction bases not matched to a gene: 6. Per germline, CDR1 LNHNV and CDR2 YYDKDF (reference sequence). The CDR3 sequence: CATRAWTGGNEQFF. The CDR3 coding sequence is TGTGCCACCAGGGCCTGGACAGGGGGTAATGAGCAGTTCTTC.

The chain links TRBV7-8 to TRBJ2-3; D remains ambiguous. Germline V CDR1 and CDR2: SGHVS, FQNEAQ. This CDR3 has 14 residues. V lost 1 base and J 4 bases, leaving 9 bases between the germline ends. CDR3 sequence reads: CASSLEAQPDTQYF. CDR3 in DNA: TGTGCCAGCAGCTTAGAAGCCCAACCAGATACGCAGTATTTT.

This clonotype turned up a few times. The CDR3: CATSGDRTTDTQYF. DNA for the CDR3: TGTGCCACCAGTGGGGACAGGACCACAGATACGCAGTATTTT. The chain uses TRBV24-1 and TRBJ2-3; 8 nucleotides line up with TRBD1. Per germline, CDR1 KGHDR and CDR2 SFDVKD. The CDR3 is 14 residues long. J lost 2 bases, V lost 5 bases, and 2 bases had no gene match.

This clonotype was detected only a few times. The rearrangement joins TRBV6-5 to TRBJ2-3; D not certain. The CDR3 runs to 13 residues. CDR1 and CDR2 (germline): MNHEY, SVGAGI. V lost 11 bases and J lost 0, with 12 bases in between. The CDR3 nucleotides are TGTGCCGTCGCCAGCCCCAGCACAGATACGCAGTATTTT. Translation gives CAVASPSTDTQYF.

This clonotype was seen a handful of times. This chain joins TRBV10-2 and TRBJ1-2; 8 bases fit TRBD1. The germline V gene encodes CDR1 WSHSY and CDR2 SAAADI. V dropped 6 bases and J dropped 6; count of bases not matched to a gene: 6. CDR3 length equals 13 residues. Here the CDR3 reads CASRGQARDGYTF. CDR3 in DNA: TGCGCCAGCAGGGGACAGGCGAGGGATGGCTACACCTTC.

The chain is built from TRBV7-3 and TRBJ2-5; D may match TRBD1 or TRBD2 (6 bases each). This CDR3 comprises 15 residues. The V and J ends lost 3 bases and 7 bases respectively, with 18 bases between them. Per the germline V gene, CDR1 is SGHTA and CDR2 is FQGTGA. CDR3 in amino acids: CASSLGGTPGSTQYF. The CDR3 DNA sequence: TGTGCCAGCAGCTTGGGGGGCACCCCAGGGTCGACCCAGTACTTC.

In this sample, this clonotype turned up a few times. The V and J genes are TRBV10-3 and TRBJ2-2, with D perhaps being TRBD1 or TRBD2 (6 bases each). Germline V gene lookup returns CDR1 ENHRY and CDR2 SYGVKD. The V gene lost 11 bases and the J gene lost 6 bases, with 13 bases spanning the gap. The CDR3 contains 12 residues. This chain's CDR3 is CASVGGSGELFF. The CDR3 DNA reads TGTGCCTCCGTAGGGGGGTCCGGGGAGCTGTTTTTT.

This clonotype occurred a few times. CDR3 nucleotide sequence: TGTGCTAGTGGTTGGGGACGTAACAGGGAGACCCAGTACTTC. It is translated as CASGWGRNRETQYF. The V and J genes are TRBV12-5 and TRBJ2-5; tentatively, D is TRBD1 or TRBD2 (5 bases each). CDR3 length: 14 residues. Deletions cut 4 bases from V and 5 bases from J, with 14 bases between. Germline assignment: CDR1 LGHNT and CDR2 FRNRAP.

The J gene is TRBJ1-5, the V gene TRBV4-1; D not certain. V lost 2 bases, J lost 5 bases, and 19 bases lay in between. CDR3 length equals 17 residues. The germline CDR1 and CDR2 sequences are MGHRA and YSYEKL. CDR3 sequence (DNA): TGCGCCAGCAGCCAATCGGTCGCTAGACGGTTGCATCAGCCCCAGCATTTT. Amino acids: CASSQSVARRLHQPQHF.

The sample holds a few counts of this clonotype. The chain has TRBV4-2 and TRBJ1-1; perhaps TRBD1 as D (5 bases). Germline loops: CDR1 LGHNA, CDR2 YNFKEQ. The CDR3 consists of 14 residues. Trimming removed 1 base at V and 4 bases at J, with 10 bases between. DNA of the CDR3: TGTGCCAGCAGCCAAGGATTAGGGACCACTGAAGCTTTCTTT. This encodes CASSQGLGTTEAFF.

The chain has TRBV15 and TRBJ2-7, with D possibly matching TRBD2 (6 bases). CDR1 is LNHNV, CDR2 YYDKDF, per germline (reference sequence). The V end lost 1 base, the J end lost 7 bases, and 11 bases lay between the germline ends. The CDR3 is 13 amino acids. CDR3 nucleotide sequence: TGTGCCACCAGCAGAGCGGAGGGTAGAGAGCAGTACTTC. Amino acids: CATSRAEGREQYF. Full variable domain (missing parts from reference TRBV15 and TRBJ2-7): DAMVIQNPRYQVTQFGKPVTLSCSQTLNHNVMYWYQQKSSQAPKLLFHYYDKDFNNEADTPDNFQSRRPNTSFCFLDIRSPGLGDTAMYLCATSRAEGREQYFGPGTRLTVT.